This T cell receptor (beta chain) was identified during a study of PD-L1 blockade in urothelial cancer (dated by TCRdb to 2017 to 2019). In terms of the full investigation: All patients started therapy at some point between 2014 and 2016 and received atezolizumab 1,200 mg intravenously every 3 weeks. About 90% of the 29 patients were identified as males with urothelial cancer of bladder origin, and a prior smoking history was reported by 18 of 29 patients. An ECOG performance status of 0 or 1 was recorded for the patients, and 0 to 3 prior chemotherapy regimens had been received by the patients. Blood samples were analyzed 3 weeks after the start of treatment (second dose) and 6 weeks after the start of treatment. Blood samples gave median yields of about 150,000 T cells and 82,636 unique TCRs, along with a median clonality of 0.080. An exploratory multi-omic analysis was conducted of the somatic, immune and clinical correlates of response to PD-L1 blockade with atezolizumab in urothelial cancer. Pretreatment tumor samples, along with matched peripheral blood collected serially before and after atezolizumab treatment, underwent TCR sequencing. Durable clinical benefit was defined as progression-free survival longer than 6 months, and TCR features were also tested against progression-free and overall survival. In the same patients who had TCR sequencing, pretreatment tumors also underwent whole exome sequencing and RNA sequencing. Nine or ten patients reached durable clinical benefit, while some 19 patients did not. Approximately 29 patients had pretreatment blood TCR-seq, roughly 24 had at least one posttreatment blood collection, and roughly 24 had tumor TCR-seq. Results and caveats for the whole study, not just this receptor: A pretreatment peripheral blood TCR clonality below the median was linked to improved progression-free and overall survival. Because the sample size was small (n of about 29) and many exploratory analyses were performed, the results are intended to be hypothesis-generating. Patients with durable benefit showed greater expansion of tumor-associated TCR clones in peripheral blood 3 weeks after starting treatment (n ≈ 21, p = 0.022).

Each PCR received spiked-in synthetic TCR analog templates so that absolute template abundance could be estimated from read counts. Using the immunoSEQ assay, TCRbeta CDR3 regions were amplified from genomic DNA with bias-controlled V and J gene primers. Sequencing of rearranged TCRbeta segments was done at approximately 20X coverage. The original methods were these. Sequencing errors were corrected by clustering and CDR3s were annotated against IMGT to assign V, D and J genes. Downstream analyses used only productive TCRbeta rearrangements, leaving out any out-of-frame or stop-codon sequences. Clonality was computed as one minus Shannon entropy normalized by the log of the number of unique productive sequences. Fisher's exact test with Benjamini-Hochberg correction, at a threshold of adjusted p below 0.01, was used to find clones that differed between time points or between blood and tumor. The table was pulled from immuneACCESS by TCRdb, which kept in-frame rearrangements only. Such tables lose some clones; where checked, under half of the loss comes from unresolved V genes, and the rest has no known cause. Clone size and V and J calls were adopted from that table, with D and trimming inferred from the DNA. Present in this sample are some 120,000 clones, around 89% of which were seen just once. The top ten hold roughly 1.7% of the sample.

The CDR3 numbers 12 residues from cysteine through phenylalanine. Only the CDR3 DNA stays, 36 bases, in frame from base 1. The junction carries 11 bases between V and J, which are trimmed by 9 bases and 3 bases respectively. CDR1 and CDR2 (LNHDA, SQIVND) derive from the germline V gene (reference sequence). As for this clone: Its antigen is not yet known. Base-call qualities are not available, and no considerably larger clone is one nucleotide away.

The time point tag for this specimen amounts to: peripheral blood 6 weeks after treatment start. The cohort comprised about 30 patients with locally advanced or metastatic urothelial carcinoma treated at Memorial Sloan Kettering on a trial protocol. Peripheral blood mononuclear cells were collected pretreatment and during treatment, with between 1 and 8 total time points obtained per patient. The Qiagen DNeasy Blood extraction kit was used to purify genomic DNA from total PBMCs and tumor samples. PBMCs were collected pretreatment and during treatment, and were isolated and stored as previously described.

The chain employs TRBV19 and TRBJ1-1; TRBD1 might be the D gene, on 6 matching bases. The sequence was obtained from a man between 60 and 70 years old with urothelial cancer. Sequencing used PBMCs, obtained around atezolizumab (anti-PD-L1) treatment. The CDR3 region reads CASTGRDTEAFF. Read as DNA, the sequence is TGTGCCAGCACAGGGAGGGACACTGAAGCTTTCTTT.